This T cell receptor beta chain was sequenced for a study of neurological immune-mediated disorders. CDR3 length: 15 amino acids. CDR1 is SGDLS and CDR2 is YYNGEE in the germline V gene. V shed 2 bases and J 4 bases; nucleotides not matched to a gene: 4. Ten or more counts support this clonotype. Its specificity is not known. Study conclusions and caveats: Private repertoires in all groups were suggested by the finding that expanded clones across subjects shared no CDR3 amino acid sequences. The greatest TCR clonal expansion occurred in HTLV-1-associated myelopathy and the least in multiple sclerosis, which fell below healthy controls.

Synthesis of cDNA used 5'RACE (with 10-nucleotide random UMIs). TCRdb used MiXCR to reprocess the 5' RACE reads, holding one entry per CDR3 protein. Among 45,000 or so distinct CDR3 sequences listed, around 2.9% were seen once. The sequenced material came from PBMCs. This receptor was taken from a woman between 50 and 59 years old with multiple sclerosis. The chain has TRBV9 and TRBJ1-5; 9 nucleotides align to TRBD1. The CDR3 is CASSVAGTGNQPQHF. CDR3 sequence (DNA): TGTGCCAGCAGCGTGGCCGGGACAGGGAATCAGCCCCAGCATTTT. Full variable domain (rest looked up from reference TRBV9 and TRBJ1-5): DSGVTQTPKHLITATGQRVTLRCSPRSGDLSVYWYQQSLDQGLQFLIQYYNGEERAKGNILERFSAQQFPDLHSELNLSSLELGDSALYFCASSVAGTGNQPQHFGDGTRLSIL.